These 15 T cell receptor beta chains were sequenced from one sample in a study of T cell responses to AZD1222 COVID-19 vaccine. The repertoire was sequenced with immunoSEQ multiplex PCR; TCRdb's copy has only in-frame clones and lacks some. Of approximately 140,000 clones in the sample, around nine tenths were seen once. Sequenced here: peripheral blood, sampled 28 days after the second AZD1222 dose. All receptors derive from an adult who received the AZD1222 COVID-19 vaccine.

The chain couples TRBV7-2 to TRBJ1-2, with a weak D call TRBD1 (5 bases). The CDR3 runs 15 residues. CDR1 SGHTA and CDR2 FQGNSA come from the germline V gene. Trimming took off 1 base at V and 2 bases at J, with 11 bases between the two ends. The CDR3, as DNA: TGTGCCAGCAGCTTAGAACTACAGGTGAACTATGGCTACACCTTC. Encoded protein: CASSLELQVNYGYTF.

The V gene is TRBV18, the J gene TRBJ1-2, with D maybe TRBD1 (5 bases). Trimming left V 4 bases short and J 8 bases short, with 20 bases between. The CDR3 runs to 15 residues. Germline CDR1 and CDR2: KGHSH and LQKENI. This CDR3 reads CASSRGDGPLRGYTF. The CDR3 DNA reads TGTGCCAGCTCACGTGGGGACGGGCCCTTGAGGGGCTACACCTTC. Complete variable domain (other parts from reference TRBV18 and TRBJ1-2): NAGVMQNPRHLVRRRGQEARLRCSPMKGHSHVYWYRQLPEEGLKFMVYLQKENIIDESGMPKERFSAEFPKEGPSILRIQQVVRGDSAAYFCASSRGDGPLRGYTFGSGTRLTVV.

This chain connects TRBV9 to TRBJ2-4; unclear D gene. Trimming removed 0 bases from V and 5 bases from J, with 18 bases in between. CDR3 length: 17 residues. Per germline, CDR1 SGDLS and CDR2 YYNGEE. The CDR3 sequence: CASSVGTGPHPQNIQYF. DNA of the CDR3: TGTGCCAGCAGCGTAGGAACGGGTCCACACCCCCAAAACATTCAGTACTTC.

The V and J genes are TRBV12-3 or TRBV12-4 and TRBJ2-3, with D perhaps being TRBD1 or TRBD2 (5 bases each). The CDR3 has 13 amino acids. V lost 2 bases and J 4 bases, leaving 7 bases between the germline ends. For the CDR3, the DNA is TGTGCCAGCAGTTTACTGGGGGCAGATACGCAGTATTTT. Encoded protein: CASSLLGADTQYF.

The chain employs TRBV25-1 and TRBJ2-4; TRBD1 aligns across 7 bases. J gave up 8 bases and V 3 bases, and 7 bases lay outside the gene matches. The CDR3 covers 14 residues. Germline V lookup: CDR1 MGHDK, CDR2 SYGVNS. CDR3 sequence reads: CASSDPGTADIQYF. The DNA of the CDR3 is TGTGCCAGCAGTGACCCCGGGACAGCGGACATTCAGTACTTC. Full variable domain (outside the CDR3, taken from reference TRBV25-1 and TRBJ2-4): EADIYQTPRYLVIGTGKKITLECSQTMGHDKMYWYQQDPGMELHLIHYSYGVNSTEKGDLSSESTVSRIRTEHFPLTLESARPSHTSQYLCASSDPGTADIQYFGAGTRLSVL.

V gene TRBV12-3 or TRBV12-4 combines with J gene TRBJ1-1, with D maybe TRBD1 (6 bases). The CDR3 is made up of 13 amino acids. Trimming left V 5 bases short and J 6 bases short, with 13 bases between. The CDR3 loop reads CASSTQGWAEAFF. CDR3 coding DNA: TGTGCCAGCAGTACCCAGGGGTGGGCTGAAGCTTTCTTT.

The chain recombines TRBV6-5 with TRBJ1-6; D gene ambiguous. V was clipped by 2 bases and J by 7 bases, with 9 bases between them. CDR1 MNHEY and CDR2 SVGAGI come from the germline V gene. The CDR3 has 14 residues. The CDR3 reads CASSYLQMNSPLHF. In DNA, the CDR3 is TGTGCCAGCAGTTACCTTCAGATGAATTCACCCCTCCACTTT.

The chain links TRBV18 to TRBJ2-7; 8 bases are a match to TRBD2. Germline loops: CDR1 KGHSH, CDR2 LQKENI. The CDR3 is 16 amino acids. V lost 2 bases, J lost 5 bases, and 11 bases stayed unmatched. The CDR3 sequence: CASSPVGPGGNDEQYF. CDR3 sequence (DNA): TGTGCCAGCTCACCAGTGGGTCCGGGAGGGAATGACGAGCAGTACTTC.

The chain is built from TRBV7-8 and TRBJ1-5; D perhaps matches TRBD1 (6 bases). This CDR3 is 15 amino acids long. Germline CDR1 SGHVS, CDR2 FQNEAQ. Trimming pared 1 base from V and 3 bases from J, leaving 10 bases between. CDR3 amino acids: CASSLGEGDNQPQHF. For the CDR3, the DNA is TGTGCCAGCAGCTTAGGTGAGGGGGACAATCAGCCCCAGCATTTT.

J is TRBJ2-1 and V is TRBV5-5; D uncertain. Germline loops: CDR1 SGHKS, CDR2 YYEKEE (reference sequence). The length of the CDR3 is 13 residues. Trimming took off 3 bases at V and 5 bases at J, with 9 bases between the two ends. CDR3 sequence reads: CASSWVVDNEQFF. The CDR3 coding sequence is TGTGCCAGCAGCTGGGTGGTAGACAATGAGCAGTTCTTC.

The chain carries TRBV4-3 and TRBJ2-5; 11 bases align to TRBD2. CDR1 is LGHNA, CDR2 YSLEER, per germline. This CDR3 has 16 amino acids. J was trimmed by 9 bases and V by 4 bases; bases with no gene match: 13. The CDR3 protein is CASSPSGTSGRWAQYF. In DNA form, the CDR3 reads TGCGCCAGCAGCCCCTCCGGGACTAGCGGCCGATGGGCCCAGTACTTC.

J is TRBJ1-1 and V is TRBV19, with 9 bases aligning to TRBD1. CDR1 is LNHDA, CDR2 SQIVND, per germline (reference sequence). The CDR3 extends over 15 amino acids. The trim removed 7 bases at V and 0 bases at J, leaving 6 bases unmatched. CDR3 bases: TGTGCCAGTACCATTGGACAGGGGATGAACACTGAAGCTTTCTTT. Protein: CASTIGQGMNTEAFF.

The DNA of the CDR3 is TGTGCCAGCAGCGATTCAGGGGGCGCAGACTATGGCTACACCTTC. Translating it yields CASSDSGGADYGYTF. This sequence joins TRBV9 and TRBJ1-2; TRBD1 agrees at 8 bases. This CDR3 spans 15 amino acids. V shed 3 bases and J 3 bases; nucleotides not matched to a gene: 7. CDR1 SGDLS and CDR2 YYNGEE come from the germline V gene.

This sequence joins TRBV4-2 and TRBJ2-2; D gene unclear. CDR1 and CDR2 from the germline V gene are LGHNA and YNFKEQ. V shed 0 bases and J shed 5 bases, with 4 bases lying between them. The CDR3 sequence is 13 residues long. In DNA form, the CDR3 reads TGTGCCAGCAGCCAAGAGAAGACCGGGGAGCTGTTTTTT. Translated, it gives CASSQEKTGELFF.

This sequence joins TRBV28 and TRBJ1-4, with 8 bases fitting TRBD1. The CDR3 is made up of 17 amino acids. With V trimmed by 3 bases and J by 8 bases, 14 bases remained unmatched. Germline CDR1 reads MDHEN; CDR2 reads SYDVKM. The CDR3 sequence is CASSFARGQGISEKLFF. As DNA, the CDR3 is TGTGCCAGCAGTTTCGCGAGAGGACAGGGCATAAGCGAAAAACTGTTTTTT.